These 20 T cell receptor beta chains were all obtained from the same sample, sequenced in a study of radiotherapy plus CTLA-4 blockade in lung cancer. Sequenced by immunoSEQ multiplex PCR; TCRdb stores in-frame clones only, minus some. The sample yields roughly 98,000 clones, approximately 80% seen once. Sample: peripheral blood, taken from a patient treated with radiotherapy plus ipilimumab. The source of these receptors is a human donor with non-small cell lung cancer that progressed on radiotherapy plus ipilimumab.

The chain joins TRBV5-1 to TRBJ1-3; no reliable D call. The length of the CDR3 is 13 residues. Germline V lookup: CDR1 SGHRS, CDR2 YFSETQ. The V end was cut by 0 bases, the J end by 3 bases, with 4 bases between. CDR3 residues: CASSLEFGNTIYF. CDR3 DNA: TGCGCCAGCAGCTTGGAGTTTGGAAACACCATATATTTT.

This clone has just a few counts. The genes are TRBV7-6 and TRBJ1-3; TRBD1 matches 7 bases. The CDR3 covers 16 residues. Unmatched junction bases numbered 6, after V lost 0 bases and J lost 4 bases. Germline CDR1 reads SGHVS; CDR2 reads FNYEAQ. Written as DNA, the CDR3 is TGTGCCAGCAGCTTAGCCCCCAGGGGGTCGGGAAACACCATATATTTT. Protein: CASSLAPRGSGNTIYF.

This chain uses TRBV28 with TRBJ2-4; 14 nucleotides line up with TRBD2. The CDR3 totals 14 residues. CDR1 and CDR2 from the germline V gene are MDHEN and SYDVKM. Losses at the gene ends were 6 bases for V and 10 bases for J; bases not matched to a gene: 5. CDR3 protein: CASRRTSGGTIQYF. DNA for the CDR3: TGTGCCAGCAGGAGGACTAGCGGGGGGACTATTCAGTACTTC.

V gene TRBV18 combines with J gene TRBJ2-7; tentative D call: TRBD2 (5 bases). Germline V CDR1 and CDR2: KGHSH, LQKENI. This CDR3 comprises 15 residues. Between the trimmed V and J ends, which lost 0 bases and 0 bases, there was a span of 9 bases. DNA of the CDR3: TGTGCCAGCTCACCACCGGGCGGGCTCTCCTACGAGCAGTACTTC. It codes for CASSPPGGLSYEQYF.

The V and J genes are TRBV18 and TRBJ2-2; perhaps TRBD1 as D (6 bases). The V gene lost 0 bases and the J gene lost 3 bases, with 8 bases spanning the gap. Germline CDR1 and CDR2: KGHSH and LQKENI. The CDR3 is made up of 15 amino acids. CDR3 DNA: TGTGCCAGCTCACCACCGAACAGGGACACCGGGGAGCTGTTTTTT. Its translation is CASSPPNRDTGELFF.

The chain links TRBV7-6 to TRBJ2-2; 9 nucleotides match TRBD2. Looked up from germline, CDR1 is SGHVS and CDR2 is FNYEAQ. The CDR3 runs 18 residues. The trim removed 5 bases at V and 1 base at J, leaving 11 bases unmatched. CDR3 bases: TGTGCCAGCAGCCGCTATCGGGCGGGGGGGCTGAACACCGGGGAGCTGTTTTTT. Its protein product is CASSRYRAGGLNTGELFF. Drawing the rest from reference TRBV7-6 and TRBJ2-2, the complete variable domain is GAGVSQSPRYKVTKRGQDVALRCDPISGHVSLYWYRQALGQGPEFLTYFNYEAQQDKSGLPNDRFSAERPEGSISTLTIQRTEQRDSAMYRCASSRYRAGGLNTGELFFGEGSRLTVL.

This rearrangement joins TRBV19 to TRBJ1-1; unclear D gene. This CDR3 has 14 amino acids. Trimming cost V 1 base and J 4 bases, with 10 bases left between them. Germline CDR1 reads LNHDA; CDR2 reads SQIVND (reference sequence). CDR3 region: CASSIVGLATEAFF. CDR3 in DNA: TGTGCCAGTAGTATAGTCGGGTTGGCCACTGAAGCTTTCTTT.

V is TRBV12-5 and J is TRBJ2-3, with D perhaps matching TRBD2 (5 bases). The CDR3 runs 17 residues. Trimming pared 1 base from V and 0 bases from J, leaving 14 bases between. Germline V gene data show CDR1 as LGHNT and CDR2 as FRNRAP. In DNA form, the CDR3 reads TGTGCTAGTGGTTTGGAACTCACTAGACCAAGCACAGATACGCAGTATTTT. The encoded protein is CASGLELTRPSTDTQYF.

The chain joins TRBV6-6 to TRBJ1-2, with TRBD1 matching over 7 bases. This CDR3 region has 12 residues. With V trimmed by 5 bases and J by 6 bases, 3 bases remained unmatched. Germline CDR1 is MNHNY and CDR2 is SVGAGI (reference sequence). CDR3 sequence reads: CASSRQGDGYTF. As DNA, the CDR3 is TGTGCCAGCAGTCGACAGGGAGATGGCTACACCTTC.

V gene TRBV6-1 combines with J gene TRBJ1-6; D is unresolved. This CDR3 is built from 14 residues. CDR1 is MNHNS, CDR2 SASEGT, per germline. V dropped 2 bases and J dropped 9 bases, with 11 bases sitting between them. The CDR3 here is CASSELGASSPLHF. The CDR3 DNA is TGTGCCAGCAGTGAACTTGGTGCGAGTTCACCCCTCCACTTT.

The CDR3 region is CSVGLASGANVLTF. CDR3 sequence (DNA): TGCAGCGTCGGACTAGCGTCCGGGGCCAACGTCCTGACTTTC. The rearrangement uses TRBV29-1 and TRBJ2-6; 9 nucleotides match TRBD2. Germline assignment: CDR1 SQVTM and CDR2 ANQGSEA. Losses at the gene ends were 6 bases for V and 4 bases for J; bases not matched to a gene: 4. This CDR3 has 14 amino acids.

This clone was seen just once. Other DNA sequences in the same sample also yield this CDR3. The V and J genes are TRBV2 and TRBJ2-6; 11 bases map to TRBD2. The trim removed 7 bases at V and 1 base at J, leaving 6 bases unmatched. CDR1 and CDR2 from the germline V gene are SNHLY and FYNNEI. CDR3 length equals 17 residues. CDR3 residues: CASNSLAGGSGANVLTF. The CDR3 nucleotides read TGTGCCAGCAATTCATTAGCGGGAGGGTCTGGGGCCAACGTCCTGACTTTC.

The chain combines TRBV10-3 with TRBJ2-2; 10 nucleotides align to TRBD1. Germline values: CDR1 ENHRY, CDR2 SYGVKD. The CDR3 is 13 amino acids. Trimming cost V 6 bases and J 8 bases; bases outside gene matches: 3. This CDR3 reads CAIRGQGVGELFF. CDR3 bases: TGTGCCATCAGAGGACAGGGGGTTGGGGAGCTGTTTTTT.

V and J are TRBV12-5 and TRBJ1-1; D uncertain. V lost 0 bases to trimming and J lost 11 bases, with 10 bases between them. The CDR3 is 12 amino acids. Germline V CDR1 and CDR2: LGHNT, FRNRAP. The CDR3 here is CASGLVAVGAFF. The CDR3 nucleotides read TGTGCTAGTGGTTTGGTAGCTGTGGGCGCTTTCTTT.

The chain combines TRBV5-1 with TRBJ1-2; TRBD1 matches 8 bases. Germline V CDR1 and CDR2: SGHRS, YFSETQ. This CDR3 has 13 residues. V lost 3 bases and J lost 7; bases outside the gene matches: 5. The CDR3 DNA is TGCGCCAGCAGCTCCGGGACAGGAGGTGGCTACACCTTC. It encodes CASSSGTGGGYTF.

The chain is built from TRBV4-1 and TRBJ1-5; 9 nucleotides line up with TRBD1. The length of the CDR3 is 17 residues. Losses at the gene ends were 0 bases for V and 2 bases for J; bases not matched to a gene: 5. Per germline, CDR1 MGHRA and CDR2 YSYEKL. The CDR3 region is CASSQDWGQGGNQPQHF. The CDR3 nucleotides read TGCGCCAGCAGCCAAGATTGGGGACAGGGAGGCAATCAGCCCCAGCATTTT.

This chain joins TRBV5-8 and TRBJ1-5; tentative D call: TRBD1 (5 bases). The V end lost 2 bases, the J end lost 5 bases, and 11 bases lay between the germline ends. CDR1 is SGHTS and CDR2 is YDEGEE in the germline V gene. There are 14 residues in the CDR3. CDR3 in amino acids: CASSFSGGDQPQHF. Here the CDR3 DNA reads TGTGCCAGCAGCTTTTCGGGGGGTGATCAGCCCCAGCATTTT.

The V gene is TRBV18, the J gene TRBJ1-2; 11 nucleotides match TRBD1. This CDR3 has 15 residues. The junction had 5 bases not matched to a gene; V was cut back by 5 bases and J by 3 bases. The germline gives CDR1 KGHSH, CDR2 LQKENI. CDR3 nucleotide sequence: TGTGCCAGCTCATCAGGACAGGGGGCTTACTATGGCTACACCTTC. Translation gives CASSSGQGAYYGYTF.

This chain connects TRBV30 to TRBJ2-2; no reliable D call. Trimming left V 2 bases short and J 1 base short, with 8 bases between. The V gene's germline CDR1 is GTSNPN and CDR2 SVGIG (reference sequence). The CDR3 is made up of 14 amino acids. This CDR3 reads CAWSLVGNTGELFF. Here the CDR3 DNA reads TGTGCCTGGAGTTTGGTAGGGAACACCGGGGAGCTGTTTTTT. Based on the CDR3 plus reference TRBV30 and TRBJ2-2, the full variable domain is SQTIHQWPATLVQPVGSPLSLECTVEGTSNPNLYWYRQAAGRGLQLLFYSVGIGQISSEVPQNLSASRPQDRQFILSSKKLLLSDSGFYLCAWSLVGNTGELFFGEGSRLTVL.

The chain couples TRBV5-1 to TRBJ2-5; 7 nucleotides align to TRBD2. The CDR3 extends over 17 amino acids. The V gene's germline CDR1 is SGHRS and CDR2 YFSETQ. Trimming removed 4 bases from V and 4 bases from J; junction bases left unmatched: 16. CDR3 residues: CASSIGNIQAGIETQYF. The CDR3 nucleotides read TGCGCCAGCAGCATAGGCAATATTCAAGCGGGGATAGAGACCCAGTACTTC.